This T cell receptor beta chain was recovered during a study of low-dose radiotherapy and immunotherapy resistance in tumors. This clonotype was recorded many times. As for time point: before trial treatment. TRAV- and TRBV-specific primers, spanning alpha and beta chains, primed first-strand cDNA. With a V-primer adapter and a constant-region primer, TCRs were amplified for approximately 19 PCR cycles. TCRdb redid the calling of the reads with MiXCR, one entry per CDR3 protein. Of fewer than 90,000 distinct CDR3 sequences in the sample, roughly 31% were seen once. V shed 0 bases and J 5 bases; nucleotides not matched to a gene: 5. Germline lookup yields CDR1 LGHNA and CDR2 YSLEER. This CDR3 is built from 16 residues.

The gene calls are TRBV4-3 and TRBJ2-1; 9 bases align to TRBD2. The sequence was obtained from a female donor with ovarian cancer. Source: PBMCs, taken before treatment. CDR3 coding DNA: TGCGCCAGCAGCCAAGATGTACTAGCGGGTAACAATGAGCAGTTCTTC. Amino acid sequence: CASSQDVLAGNNEQFF.